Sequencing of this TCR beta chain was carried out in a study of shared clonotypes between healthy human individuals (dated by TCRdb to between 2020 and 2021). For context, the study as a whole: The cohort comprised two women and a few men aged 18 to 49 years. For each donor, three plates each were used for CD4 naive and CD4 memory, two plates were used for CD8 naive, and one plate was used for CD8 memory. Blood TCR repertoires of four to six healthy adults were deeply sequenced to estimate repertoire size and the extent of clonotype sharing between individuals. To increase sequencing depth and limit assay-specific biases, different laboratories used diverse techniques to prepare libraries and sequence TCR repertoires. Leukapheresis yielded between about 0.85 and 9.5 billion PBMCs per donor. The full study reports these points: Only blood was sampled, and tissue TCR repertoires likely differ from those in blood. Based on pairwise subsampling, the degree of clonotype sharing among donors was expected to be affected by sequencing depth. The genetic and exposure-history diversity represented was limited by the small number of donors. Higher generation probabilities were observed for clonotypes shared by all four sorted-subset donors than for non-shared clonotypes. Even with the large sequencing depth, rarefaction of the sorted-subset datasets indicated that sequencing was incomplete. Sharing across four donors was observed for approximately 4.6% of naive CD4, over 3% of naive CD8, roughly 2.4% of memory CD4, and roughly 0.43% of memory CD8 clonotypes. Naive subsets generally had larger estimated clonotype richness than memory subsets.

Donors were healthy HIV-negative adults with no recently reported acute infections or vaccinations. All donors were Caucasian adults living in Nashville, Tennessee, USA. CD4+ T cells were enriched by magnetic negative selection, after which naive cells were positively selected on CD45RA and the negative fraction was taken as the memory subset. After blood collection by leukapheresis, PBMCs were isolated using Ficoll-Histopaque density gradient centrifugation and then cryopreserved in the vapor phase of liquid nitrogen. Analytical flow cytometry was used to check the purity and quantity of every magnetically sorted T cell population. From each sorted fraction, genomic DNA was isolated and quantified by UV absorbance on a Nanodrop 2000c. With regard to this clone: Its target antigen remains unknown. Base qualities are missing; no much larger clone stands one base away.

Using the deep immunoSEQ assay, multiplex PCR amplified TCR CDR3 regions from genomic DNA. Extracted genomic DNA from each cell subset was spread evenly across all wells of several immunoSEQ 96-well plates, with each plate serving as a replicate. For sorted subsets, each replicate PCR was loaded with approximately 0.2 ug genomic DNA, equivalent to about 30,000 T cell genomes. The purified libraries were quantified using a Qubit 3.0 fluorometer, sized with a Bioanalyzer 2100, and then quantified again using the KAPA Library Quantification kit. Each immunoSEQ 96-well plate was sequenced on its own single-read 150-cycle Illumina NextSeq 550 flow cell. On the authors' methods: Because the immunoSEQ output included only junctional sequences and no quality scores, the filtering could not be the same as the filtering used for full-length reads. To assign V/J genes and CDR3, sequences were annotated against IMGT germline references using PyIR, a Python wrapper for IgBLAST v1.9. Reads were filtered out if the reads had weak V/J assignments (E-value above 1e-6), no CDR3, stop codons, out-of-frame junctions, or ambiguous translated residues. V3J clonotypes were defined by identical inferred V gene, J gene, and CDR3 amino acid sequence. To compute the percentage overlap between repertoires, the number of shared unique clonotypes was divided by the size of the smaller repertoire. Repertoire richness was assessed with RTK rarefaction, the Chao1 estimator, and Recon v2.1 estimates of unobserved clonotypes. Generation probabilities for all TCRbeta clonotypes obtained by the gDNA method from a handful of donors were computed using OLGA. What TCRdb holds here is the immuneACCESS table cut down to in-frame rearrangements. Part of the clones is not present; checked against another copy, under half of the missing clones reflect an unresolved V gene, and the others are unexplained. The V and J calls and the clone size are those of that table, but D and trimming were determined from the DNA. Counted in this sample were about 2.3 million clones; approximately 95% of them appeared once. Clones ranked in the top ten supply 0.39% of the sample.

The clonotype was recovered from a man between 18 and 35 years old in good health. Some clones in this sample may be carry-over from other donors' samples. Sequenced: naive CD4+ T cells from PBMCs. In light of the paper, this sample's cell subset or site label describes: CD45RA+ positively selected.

The CDR3 sequence is CASSLGRNNEQFF. The DNA reads as follows: TGTGCCAGCTCACTTGGGAGGAACAATGAGCAGTTCTTC. This sequence uses TRBV18 and TRBJ2-1, with TRBD2 tentatively as D gene (6 bases match). V and J lose 4 bases and 5 bases, and a span of 9 bases separates them. Counted from cysteine to phenylalanine, this CDR3 has 13 amino acids. The retained sequence is limited to the CDR3, 39 bases, with the frame set at the first base. The germline V gene yields KGHSH for CDR1 and LQKENI for CDR2.